A selection of T cell receptor beta chains follows, all from one sample in a study of T-cell reconstitution after alpha-beta-depleted transplantation in children. In TCRdb, the PCR reads were re-called with MiXCR into one record per CDR3 protein. The sample lists about 610,000 distinct CDR3 sequences, 25% to 30% seen once, with 30% to 45% in the top ten. The sequencing here drew on PBMCs, taken before TCRalphabeta/CD19-depleted stem cell transplant. The origin of the receptors is a boy in the first two years of life with Wiskott-Aldrich syndrome, due to receive a stem cell transplant. Each CDR3 is given with its conserved first and last residue. The D gene is left open where the match is weak. Clone size is given for some rows only: seen once, a few or many times, or a class if the clone is expanded.

d_call | clone_size | j_call | v_call | cdr3_aa | cdr3_nt
TRBD1 | - | TRBJ2-7 | TRBV14 | CASSPVNRGLKYF | TGTGCCAGCAGCCCCGTGAACAGGGGGCTGAAGTACTTC
- | - | TRBJ2-5 | TRBV5-1 | CASSLVGSGETQYF | TGCGCCAGCAGCTTGGTTGGCAGCGGAGAGACCCAGTACTTC
- | - | TRBJ2-3 | TRBV10-3 | CAISEPPRSTQYF | TGTGCCATCAGTGAGCCCCCAAGGAGTACGCAGTATTTT
TRBD1 | few | TRBJ2-6 | TRBV20-1 | CSARHHWDRGLAGANVLTF | TGCAGTGCTAGGCACCATTGGGACAGGGGCCTGGCTGGGGCCAACGTCCTGACTTTC
- | few | TRBJ2-1 | TRBV5-1 | CASSLDVFNEQFF | TGCGCCAGCAGCTTGGACGTCTTCAATGAGCAGTTCTTC
TRBD2 | - | TRBJ2-1 | TRBV9 | CASSSQPGLLNEQFF | TGTGCCAGCAGCTCCCAACCGGGACTACTCAATGAGCAGTTCTTC
- | few | TRBJ1-1 | TRBV7-2 | CASSFKIMNTEAFF | TGTGCCAGCAGCTTCAAAATCATGAACACTGAAGCTTTCTTT
- | - | TRBJ2-6 | TRBV24-1 | CATSDGVSGANVLTF | TGTGCCACCAGTGATGGGGTCTCTGGGGCCAACGTCCTGACTTTC
TRBD2 | few | TRBJ2-1 | TRBV5-1 | CASSLEVWASGSSYNEQFF | TGCGCCAGCAGCTTGGAGGTTTGGGCTAGCGGGAGTTCTTACAATGAGCAGTTCTTC
- | - | TRBJ1-5 | TRBV3-1 | CASSRGSSNQPQHF | TGTGCCAGCAGCAGAGGGTCTAGCAATCAGCCCCAGCATTTT
TRBD2 | few | TRBJ2-7 | TRBV6-5 | CASSYSGRDPREQYF | TGTGCCAGCAGCTATAGCGGGAGGGACCCTAGGGAGCAGTACTTC
- | - | TRBJ2-5 | TRBV20-1 | CSAQDTYQETQYF | TGCAGTGCCCAGGACACTTACCAAGAGACCCAGTACTTC
TRBD2 | - | TRBJ2-1 | TRBV27 | CASSLGGRAYNEQFF | TGTGCCAGCAGCCTCGGGGGGAGGGCCTACAATGAGCAGTTCTTC
- | few | TRBJ2-2 | TRBV5-1 | CASSLIGSGSTGELFF | TGCGCCAGCAGCTTGATCGGGTCCGGGAGCACCGGGGAGCTGTTTTTT
TRBD2 | few | TRBJ2-3 | TRBV12-3/TRBV12-4 | CASNEPGLAVQGTQYF | TGTGCCAGCAATGAACCGGGACTAGCGGTTCAGGGTACGCAGTATTTT
- | - | TRBJ2-7 | TRBV20-1 | CSAKWQGEKGEQYF | TGCAGTGCTAAATGGCAGGGCGAGAAGGGAGAGCAGTACTTC
TRBD2 | - | TRBJ2-5 | TRBV5-1 | CASSWGTSGTLRETQYF | TGCGCCAGCAGCTGGGGGACTAGCGGGACGTTGAGGGAGACCCAGTACTTC
- | - | TRBJ1-4 | TRBV12-3/TRBV12-4 | CASSSRQERRKLFF | TGTGCCAGCAGTTCACGACAAGAACGGAGAAAACTGTTTTTT
- | - | TRBJ2-7 | TRBV4-1 | CASSQVRGGTYEQYF | TGCGCCAGCAGCCAAGTACGAGGGGGTACCTACGAGCAGTACTTC
- | few | TRBJ2-4 | TRBV28 | CASSSYRGAKNIQYF | TGTGCCAGCAGTTCCTACCGTGGGGCCAAAAACATTCAGTACTTC
- | - | TRBJ2-7 | TRBV5-1 | CASSPRTGPYEQYF | TGCGCCAGCAGCCCCCGAACAGGCCCCTACGAGCAGTACTTC
- | few | TRBJ2-5 | TRBV12-3/TRBV12-4 | CASSRQNIQETQYF | TGTGCCAGCAGTCGACAGAATATCCAAGAGACCCAGTACTTC
TRBD2 | few | TRBJ2-1 | TRBV9 | CASSVGGTGGYNEQFF | TGTGCCAGCAGCGTAGGGGGCACCGGGGGGTACAATGAGCAGTTCTTC
- | - | TRBJ2-5 | TRBV10-3 | CAISEAGGARETQYF | TGTGCCATCAGTGAGGCAGGCGGGGCTCGGGAGACCCAGTACTTC
- | few | TRBJ2-1 | TRBV6-1 | CASSPARAENEQFF | TGTGCCAGCAGTCCCGCGCGGGCAGAAAATGAGCAGTTCTTC
TRBD2 | few | TRBJ2-3 | TRBV12-3/TRBV12-4 | CASSLGTSGSRADTQYF | TGTGCCAGCAGTTTAGGGACTAGCGGGAGTAGGGCAGATACGCAGTATTTT
TRBD2 | - | TRBJ2-7 | TRBV7-8 | CASSTSGRSSYEQYF | TGTGCCAGCAGCACTAGCGGTCGAAGCTCCTACGAGCAGTACTTC
TRBD2 | few | TRBJ2-3 | TRBV20-1 | CSAGLAGSTDTQYF | TGCAGTGCTGGGCTAGCGGGGAGCACAGATACGCAGTATTTT
TRBD1 | - | TRBJ1-1 | TRBV11-2 | CASSRGQGWNTEAFF | TGTGCCAGCAGCAGGGGACAGGGGTGGAACACTGAAGCTTTCTTT
- | few | TRBJ2-2 | TRBV3-1 | CASSQVLDSGELFF | TGTGCCAGCAGCCAAGTTCTTGATTCCGGGGAGCTGTTTTTT
- | - | TRBJ2-7 | TRBV6-1 | CASSQHQVYEQYF | TGTGCCAGCAGTCAACACCAGGTTTACGAGCAGTACTTC
- | few | TRBJ2-2 | TRBV7-7 | CASSSRLAGELFF | TGTGCCAGCAGCTCCCGACTAGCCGGGGAGCTGTTTTTT
TRBD2 | - | TRBJ2-1 | TRBV15 | CATTSGDTYNEQFF | TGTGCCACTACTAGCGGGGATACCTACAATGAGCAGTTCTTC
- | - | TRBJ2-7 | TRBV4-1 | CASSLTGDQRYEQYF | TGCGCCAGCAGCCTTACTGGGGACCAGCGCTACGAGCAGTACTTC
- | - | TRBJ1-4 | TRBV20-1 | CSASSFRASTNEKLFF | TGCAGTGCTAGTTCGTTTCGGGCCTCAACTAATGAAAAACTGTTTTTT